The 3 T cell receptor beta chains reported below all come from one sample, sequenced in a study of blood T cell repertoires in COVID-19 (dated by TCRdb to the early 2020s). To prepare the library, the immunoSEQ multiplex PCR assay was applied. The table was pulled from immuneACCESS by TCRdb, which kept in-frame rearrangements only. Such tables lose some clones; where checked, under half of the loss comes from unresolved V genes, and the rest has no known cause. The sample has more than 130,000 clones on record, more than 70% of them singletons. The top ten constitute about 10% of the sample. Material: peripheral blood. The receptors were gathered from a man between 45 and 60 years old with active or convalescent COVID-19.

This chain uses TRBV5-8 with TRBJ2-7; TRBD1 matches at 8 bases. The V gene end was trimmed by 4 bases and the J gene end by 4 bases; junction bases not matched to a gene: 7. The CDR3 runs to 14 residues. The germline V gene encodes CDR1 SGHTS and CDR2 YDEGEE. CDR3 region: CASSLPGGLYEQYF. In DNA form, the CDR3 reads TGTGCCAGCAGCCTTCCAGGGGGCCTTTACGAGCAGTACTTC.

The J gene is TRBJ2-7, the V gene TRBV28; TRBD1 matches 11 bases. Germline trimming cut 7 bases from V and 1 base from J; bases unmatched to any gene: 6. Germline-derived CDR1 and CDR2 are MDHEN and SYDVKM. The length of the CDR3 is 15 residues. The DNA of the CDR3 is TGTGCCAGCACCCCCGGGACAGGGGGGTCCTACGAGCAGTACTTC. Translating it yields CASTPGTGGSYEQYF. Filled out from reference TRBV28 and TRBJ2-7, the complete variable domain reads DVKVTQSSRYLVKRTGEKVFLECVQDMDHENMFWYRQDPGLGLRLIYFSYDVKMKEKGDIPEGYSVSREKKERFSLILESASTNQTSMYLCASTPGTGGSYEQYFGPGTRLTVT.

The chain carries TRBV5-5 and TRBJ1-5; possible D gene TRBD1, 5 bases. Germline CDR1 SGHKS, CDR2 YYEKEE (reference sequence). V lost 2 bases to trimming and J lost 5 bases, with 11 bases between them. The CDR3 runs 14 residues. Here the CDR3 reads CASSFWGGDQPQHF. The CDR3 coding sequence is TGTGCCAGCAGCTTTTGGGGGGGGGATCAGCCCCAGCATTTT. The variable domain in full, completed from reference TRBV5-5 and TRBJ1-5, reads DAGVTQSPTHLIKTRGQQVTLRCSPISGHKSVSWYQQVLGQGPQFIFQYYEKEERGRGNFPDRFSARQFPNYSSELNVNALLLGDSALYLCASSFWGGDQPQHFGDGTRLSIL.